Each of the 17 T cell receptor beta chains below was sequenced from the same sample in a study of blood T cells in healthy people across ages. A J-beta primer mix and a sample-barcoded 5' primer were used in a second PCR of about 7 to 12 cycles. TCRdb passed the 5' RACE reads through MiXCR, listing each CDR3 protein once. The sample consists of 730,000 or so distinct CDR3 sequences, approximately 39% of them appearing once. The material sequenced was blood. The receptor set was obtained from an older woman in good health.

In this sample, this clonotype turned up a few times. The chain carries TRBV28 and TRBJ1-5; D unresolved. With 6 bases removed from V and 7 bases from J, the gap between germline ends came to 19 bases. Germline CDR1 reads MDHEN; CDR2 reads SYDVKM. The CDR3 is 15 amino acids. The CDR3: CASRADGGNGQPQHF. As DNA, the CDR3 is TGTGCCAGCAGGGCCGACGGCGGGAACGGGCAGCCCCAGCATTTT.

This clonotype was detected a few times. V gene TRBV4-3 combines with J gene TRBJ2-1; TRBD1 matches 7 bases. V gave up 3 bases and J gave up 5 bases; unmatched junction bases: 13. This CDR3 spans 17 amino acids. Looked up from germline, CDR1 is LGHNA and CDR2 is YSLEER. The chain's CDR3 is CASSQHQGVLRHNEQFF. CDR3 DNA: TGCGCCAGCAGCCAGCATCAGGGGGTCTTACGGCACAATGAGCAGTTCTTC.

This clonotype was counted ten times or more. The chain carries TRBV7-2 and TRBJ2-1; no firm D call. In germline, CDR1 is SGHTA, CDR2 FQGNSA. Trimming cost V 3 bases and J 6 bases, with 3 bases left between them. This CDR3 has 11 amino acids. The CDR3 sequence is CASSFINEQFF. CDR3 bases: TGTGCCAGCAGCTTCATCAATGAGCAGTTCTTC.

The CDR3 region has the DNA TGCAGTGCTACCTCCGGACAGGGGGATTGGGGCGAGCAGTACTTC. Its protein is CSATSGQGDWGEQYF. The chain recombines TRBV20-1 with TRBJ2-7, with 10 bases aligning to TRBD1. Losses at the gene ends were 4 bases for V and 6 bases for J; bases not matched to a gene: 12. Germline V gene data show CDR1 as DFQATT and CDR2 as SNEGSKA (reference sequence). CDR3 length equals 15 residues.

Ten or more counts support this clonotype. V gene TRBV29-1 combines with J gene TRBJ1-2; a possible D gene is TRBD1 (6 bases). V was cut by 4 bases and J by 2 bases, with 14 bases left in between. The V gene's germline CDR1 is SQVTM and CDR2 ANQGSEA. This CDR3 comprises 14 residues. The chain's CDR3 is CSVGRGAGNYGYTF. The DNA for the CDR3 is TGCAGCGTTGGCCGGGGGGCAGGGAACTATGGCTACACCTTC.

The chain recombines TRBV12-3 or TRBV12-4 with TRBJ2-7; 7 positions match TRBD1. This CDR3 is 15 amino acids long. After removal of 3 bases from V and 0 bases from J, the junction contained 5 bases not matched to a gene. CDR3 sequence: CASSFAGDSSYEQYF. In DNA form, the CDR3 reads TGTGCCAGCAGTTTCGCAGGGGACAGCTCCTACGAGCAGTACTTC.

This chain links TRBV7-8 with TRBJ1-1; the D is unclear. V was shortened by 5 bases and J by 0 bases, with 4 bases between the two germline ends. Looked up from germline, CDR1 is SGHVS and CDR2 is FQNEAQ. The CDR3 runs to 12 residues. In DNA, the CDR3 is TGTGCCAGCAGCGGACTGAACACTGAAGCTTTCTTT. It specifies CASSGLNTEAFF.

V usage is TRBV11-2 and J usage is TRBJ1-1; D possibly corresponds to TRBD1 (6 bases). The CDR3 length is 14 residues. Germline loops: CDR1 SGHAT, CDR2 FQNNGV. With 6 bases removed from V and 6 bases from J, the gap between germline ends came to 17 bases. CDR3: CASRKGGMKSEAFF. DNA for the CDR3: TGTGCCAGCAGGAAGGGGGGTATGAAGTCTGAAGCTTTCTTT.

This chain links TRBV4-1 with TRBJ2-5, with TRBD2 identical over 8 bases. The CDR3 runs to 19 residues. Germline V lookup: CDR1 MGHRA, CDR2 YSYEKL. After removal of 0 bases from V and 5 bases from J, the junction contained 17 bases not matched to a gene. Written as DNA, the CDR3 is TGCGCCAGCAGCCAAGATAGTTTCAGTCGGGAGGGGTTGACGGAGACCCAGTACTTC. Amino acids: CASSQDSFSREGLTETQYF.

This clonotype was found a few times. V is TRBV12-3 or TRBV12-4 and J is TRBJ2-3; D remains ambiguous. Trimming removed 7 bases from V and 0 bases from J, with 5 bases in between. This CDR3 contains 12 residues. CDR3 in DNA: TGTGCCAGCATCAGAAGCACAGATACGCAGTATTTT. It translates to CASIRSTDTQYF.

The V call is TRBV11-3, the J call TRBJ2-7, with D perhaps TRBD1 (5 bases). Trimming took 3 bases from V and 3 from J, leaving 12 bases between them. CDR1 SGHNT and CDR2 YENEEA come from the germline V gene. The CDR3 loop spans 14 amino acids. CDR3 in DNA: TGTGCCAGCAGCTTCTCCCAGGGTCACTACGAGCAGTACTTC. Translating gives CASSFSQGHYEQYF. The full variable domain, rest sourced from reference TRBV11-3 and TRBJ2-7, is EAGVVQSPRYKIIEKKQPVAFWCNPISGHNTLYWYLQNLGQGPELLIRYENEEAVDDSQLPKDRFSAERLKGVDSTLKIQPAELGDSAVYLCASSFSQGHYEQYFGPGTRLTVT.

CDR3 sequence (DNA): TGTGCCAGCAGCTTGGGCGGGACAGCGAACACCGGGGAGCTGTTTTTT. Amino acids: CASSLGGTANTGELFF. V gene TRBV5-4 combines with J gene TRBJ2-2; weak D call: TRBD1 (7 bases). This CDR3 region has 16 residues. V shed 0 bases and J shed 0 bases, with 9 bases lying between them. Germline-derived CDR1 and CDR2 are SGHNT and YYREEE (reference sequence). The entire variable domain, with the rest obtained from reference TRBV5-4 and TRBJ2-2, is as follows: ETGVTQSPTHLIKTRGQQVTLRCSSQSGHNTVSWYQQALGQGPQFIFQYYREEENGRGNFPPRFSGLQFPNYSSELNVNALELDDSALYLCASSLGGTANTGELFFGEGSRLTVL.

As to this clonotype: Since a much larger clone is just one base distant, this may be a read error. The genes are TRBV29-1 and TRBJ2-7; D may match TRBD1 or TRBD2 (5 bases each). Germline V gene lookup returns CDR1 SQVTM and CDR2 ANQGSEA. CDR3 length: 11 residues. CDR3 sequence reads: CGVLGAYEQYF. As DNA, the CDR3 is TGCGGCGTTCTGGGGGCCTACGAGCAGTACTTC.

This clonotype was counted only a few times. The rearrangement links TRBV29-1 to TRBJ1-2; no reliable D call. V lost 5 bases, J lost 3 bases, and 10 bases lay in between. CDR1 is SQVTM, CDR2 ANQGSEA, per germline. This CDR3 has 12 residues. The CDR3 DNA is TGCAGCGTTCCGGGGATCCACTATGGCTACACCTTC. The encoded protein is CSVPGIHYGYTF.

This chain links TRBV19 with TRBJ2-3, with D perhaps TRBD2 (5 bases). Trimming cost V 6 bases and J 2 bases, with 15 bases left between them. Per germline, CDR1 LNHDA and CDR2 SQIVND (reference sequence). This CDR3 has 15 residues. The CDR3 sequence is CASRTRTGDTDTQYF. As DNA, the CDR3 is TGTGCCAGTAGGACCAGGACTGGGGACACAGATACGCAGTATTTT. The full variable domain, rest sourced from reference TRBV19 and TRBJ2-3, is DGGITQSPKYLFRKEGQNVTLSCEQNLNHDAMYWYRQDPGQGLRLIYYSQIVNDFQKGDIAEGYSVSREKKESFPLTVTSAQKNPTAFYLCASRTRTGDTDTQYFGPGTRLTVL.

This clonotype was found once. This chain uses TRBV5-6 with TRBJ2-4; either TRBD1 or TRBD2 may supply D (5 bases each). The DNA end lines up better with TRBJ2-7; the J call may be wrong. The germline CDR1 and CDR2 sequences are SGHDT and YYEEEE. The length of the CDR3 is 15 residues. As DNA, the CDR3 is TGTGCCAGCAGCTCCCGGGACGGTGGGGACTACGAGCAGTACTTC. Translated: CASSSRDGGDYEQYF.

The chain employs TRBV20-1 and TRBJ2-7; a possible D gene is TRBD2 (6 bases). Trimming pared 2 bases from V and 3 bases from J, leaving 14 bases between. The CDR3 covers 14 residues. Germline V gives CDR1 DFQATT, CDR2 SNEGSKA (reference sequence). This CDR3 reads CSARQAGIGYEQYF. Here the CDR3 DNA reads TGCAGTGCTAGACAGGCGGGAATTGGCTACGAGCAGTACTTC.